These 25 T cell receptor beta chains share one sample of origin, sequenced in a study of regulatory T cells in long-lasting Graves disease. Time point given: persistent/refractory GD, antithyroid drugs over 5 years with positive TRAb. PBMCs provided the RNA from which the TCR library was made. Assembly of TCR beta libraries relied on iRepertoire HTBI primers together with Arm-PCR of CDR3 regions. TCRdb fed the multiplex PCR reads into MiXCR, producing one record per CDR3 protein. Among about 310,000 distinct CDR3 sequences listed, around 21% were seen once. This specimen was peripheral blood mononuclear cells (PBMCs), taken when the disease was refractory, from a patient treated with antithyroid drugs. The receptors derive from a female donor with Graves disease.

This clonotype was recorded many times. The V and J genes are TRBV7-2 and TRBJ2-5; D is unclear. Per the germline V gene, CDR1 is SGHTA and CDR2 is FQGNSA. V lost 5 bases, J lost 5 bases, and 15 bases lay in between. The CDR3 is 14 residues long. In DNA, the CDR3 is TGTGCCAGCAGCCACCCGAGTTTGATGGAGACCCAGTACTTC. Its translation is CASSHPSLMETQYF.

A remark on this clonotype: A much larger clone lies one base from this, so it may be a read error. The V and J genes are TRBV6-2 or TRBV6-3 and TRBJ1-1, with no clear D. This CDR3 is built from 12 residues. V lost 2 bases to trimming and J lost 3 bases, with 4 bases between them. Germline CDR1 MNHEY, CDR2 SVGEGT. The CDR3 bases are TGTGCCAGCAGTTACGTGCACACTGAAGCTTTCTTT. Its translation is CASSYVHTEAFF.

This chain connects TRBV20-1 to TRBJ2-3; D possibly corresponds to TRBD1 (5 bases). The ends were cut back, 3 bases at V and 2 bases at J, with 12 bases in the middle. Looked up from germline, CDR1 is DFQATT and CDR2 is SNEGSKA (reference sequence). This CDR3 has 14 amino acids. CDR3 sequence: CSASVRAFTDTQYF. The CDR3 DNA is TGCAGTGCTAGTGTCAGGGCCTTCACAGATACGCAGTATTTT.

This chain uses TRBV6-5 with TRBJ2-5; 12 nucleotides line up with TRBD2. The V gene's germline CDR1 is MNHEY and CDR2 SVGAGI. CDR3 length equals 16 residues. V lost 2 bases, J lost 5 bases, and 6 bases stayed unmatched. The CDR3 DNA reads as TGTGCCAGCAGTTACGGGACTAGCGGGCCCTGGGAGACCCAGTACTTC. Translation gives CASSYGTSGPWETQYF.

The gene calls are TRBV6-5 and TRBJ1-1; D is perhaps TRBD1 (5 bases). The CDR3 is 14 amino acids. Germline V lookup: CDR1 MNHEY, CDR2 SVGAGI. V was pared by 4 bases and J by 3 bases, with 12 bases between. DNA for the CDR3: TGTGCCAGCAGTTGGGGGAAGTGGGACACTGAAGCTTTCTTT. It translates to CASSWGKWDTEAFF.

There are a few counts of this clonotype. The chain has TRBV27 and TRBJ2-4, with a weak D call TRBD2 (5 bases). The germline CDR1 and CDR2 sequences are MNHEY and SMNVEV (reference sequence). With 6 bases removed from V and 0 bases from J, the gap between germline ends came to 9 bases. The CDR3 consists of 14 residues. The CDR3: CASSTAGAKNIQYF. DNA of the CDR3: TGTGCCAGCAGCACCGCGGGAGCCAAAAACATTCAGTACTTC.

Only a few counts were recorded for this clonotype. V usage is TRBV5-1 and J usage is TRBJ2-7; perhaps TRBD2 as D (6 bases). The germline gives CDR1 SGHRS, CDR2 YFSETQ. The V end lost 4 bases, the J end lost 2 bases, and 19 bases lay between the germline ends. The CDR3 consists of 16 residues. The CDR3 spells CASSPWDLPSTYEQYF. The CDR3 nucleotides are TGCGCCAGCAGCCCCTGGGACTTGCCGAGCACCTACGAGCAGTACTTC.

A word on this clonotype: One junction end disagrees with the germline gene, perhaps due to a read error. The chain recombines TRBV6-2 or TRBV6-3 with TRBJ1-1, with no clear D. Germline CDR1 is MNHEY and CDR2 is SVGEGT. The CDR3 runs 11 residues. This chain's CDR3 is CASSLGGLATF. The DNA for the CDR3 is TGTGCCAGCAGTTTAGGAGGACTCGCAACCTTT.

This clonotype appeared many times. The V gene is TRBV7-6, the J gene TRBJ1-1; D is unresolved. The CDR3 spans 15 residues. The V end lost 0 bases, the J end lost 5 bases, and 13 bases lay between the germline ends. Per germline, CDR1 SGHVS and CDR2 FNYEAQ. Here the CDR3 reads CASSLAMRVSTEAFF. The CDR3 region has the DNA TGTGCCAGCAGCTTAGCCATGAGAGTTTCGACTGAAGCTTTCTTT.

This chain links TRBV6-2 or TRBV6-3 with TRBJ2-7; tentative D call: TRBD1 (6 bases). Deletions cut 5 bases from V and 6 bases from J, with 14 bases between. Per the germline V gene, CDR1 is MNHEY and CDR2 is SVGEGT. The CDR3 has 13 amino acids. CDR3 residues: CASSHPIGGEQYF. The CDR3 bases are TGTGCCAGCAGTCACCCTATAGGGGGCGAGCAGTACTTC.

The V and J genes are TRBV19 and TRBJ2-2, with D possibly called TRBD1 or TRBD2 (5 bases each). The CDR3 extends over 13 amino acids. Germline-derived CDR1 and CDR2 are LNHDA and SQIVND (reference sequence). V gave up 7 bases and J gave up 7 bases, with 13 bases separating them. The CDR3 reads CASTSGDGGELFF. The CDR3 DNA reads TGTGCCAGTACATCCGGGGACGGCGGGGAGCTGTTTTTT.

To note about this clonotype: One end of the junction does not line up with germline, which may come from a read error. Here the CDR3 reads CASSSFGLGPYEQCF. For the CDR3, the DNA is TGTGCCAGCAGTTCCTTCGGGCTAGGTCCCTACGAGCAGTGCTTC. The V and J genes are TRBV12-3 or TRBV12-4 and TRBJ2-7; D call uncertain. This CDR3 region has 15 residues.

Notes on this clonotype: Since a much larger clone is just one base distant, this may be a read error. This chain joins TRBV28 and TRBJ1-1, with D perhaps matching TRBD1 (6 bases). Trimming pared 3 bases from V and 1 base from J, leaving 21 bases between. Per germline, CDR1 MDHEN and CDR2 SYDVKM. The CDR3 has 18 residues. CDR3 region: CASSFRWGPLNPNTEAFF. The CDR3 nucleotides read TGTGCCAGCAGTTTTCGGTGGGGGCCTTTGAACCCGAACACTGAAGCTTTCTTT.

In its sample, this clonotype was seen a few times. The chain has TRBV4-1 and TRBJ2-7; TRBD1 agrees at 7 bases. The trim removed 7 bases at V and 3 bases at J, leaving 9 bases unmatched. The CDR3 spans 14 residues. Germline CDR1 MGHRA, CDR2 YSYEKL. The CDR3 spells CASNRRQGDYEQYF. The CDR3 nucleotides read TGCGCCAGCAACCGCAGACAGGGAGACTACGAGCAGTACTTC.

This chain links TRBV7-9 with TRBJ1-5, with unresolved D. Deletions cut 3 bases from V and 7 bases from J, with 13 bases between. The germline V gene has CDR1 SEHNR and CDR2 FQNEAQ (reference sequence). The CDR3 contains 14 residues. The CDR3 reads CASSLFTTGQPQHF. The CDR3 DNA reads TGTGCCAGCAGCTTGTTCACAACGGGACAGCCCCAGCATTTT.

The V gene is TRBV4-2, the J gene TRBJ2-7, with a possible D match to TRBD1 (8 bases). CDR3 length equals 17 residues. Germline CDR1 reads LGHNA; CDR2 reads YNFKEQ. The V end lost 2 bases, the J end lost 5 bases, and 22 bases lay between the germline ends. CDR3 protein: CASSQTPSGQGYHEQYF. The CDR3 coding sequence is TGTGCCAGCAGCCAAACTCCTAGCGGACAGGGATATCACGAGCAGTACTTC.

The rearrangement uses TRBV7-3 and TRBJ2-2, with 8 bases identical to TRBD1. The trim removed 2 bases at V and 7 bases at J, leaving 6 bases unmatched. This CDR3 region has 15 residues. In germline, CDR1 is SGHTA, CDR2 FQGTGA. CDR3 loop: CASSLQGQGIGELFF. CDR3 nucleotides: TGTGCCAGCAGCTTACAAGGACAGGGAATCGGGGAGCTGTTTTTT.

This clonotype was recorded at least ten times. The rearrangement links TRBV6-1 to TRBJ2-5, with a weak D call TRBD1 (6 bases). V dropped 0 bases and J dropped 3 bases, with 11 bases sitting between them. CDR1 MNHNS and CDR2 SASEGT come from the germline V gene. This CDR3 has 15 amino acids. The DNA for the CDR3 is TGTGCCAGCAGTGAAGCGTCAAACAGGGAAGAGACCCAGTACTTC. It is translated as CASSEASNREETQYF.

In this sample, this clonotype turned up a few times. This rearrangement joins TRBV7-9 to TRBJ2-7; 8 bases fit TRBD2. The CDR3 length is 14 residues. With 7 bases clipped from V and 5 bases from J, the junction kept 10 bases outside the gene matches. Germline CDR1 is SEHNR and CDR2 is FQNEAQ (reference sequence). The CDR3 DNA is TGTGCCAGCACCTCAGCGGGAGACATGAACGAGCAGTACTTC. Translated: CASTSAGDMNEQYF.

This clonotype was observed a handful of times. CDR3 sequence reads: CSVEDGSYGYTF. CDR3 nucleotides: TGCAGCGTTGAAGATGGCAGCTATGGCTACACCTTC. V usage is TRBV29-1 and J usage is TRBJ1-2; D unclear. The CDR3 is made up of 12 amino acids. The germline gives CDR1 SQVTM, CDR2 ANQGSEA. Trimming took off 0 bases at V and 4 bases at J, with 6 bases between the two ends.

This clonotype was recorded only once. A much larger clone lies one base from this, so it may be a read error. This sequence joins TRBV7-2 and TRBJ2-5; 7 bases align to TRBD1. Germline CDR1 SGHTA, CDR2 FQGNSA. The CDR3 has 15 amino acids. For the CDR3, the DNA is TGTGCCAGCAGCTTAGTAGGGGACAGCCCCTACGAGCAGTGCTTC. It codes for CASSLVGDSPYEQCF.

This clonotype was recorded a few times. This chain joins TRBV2 and TRBJ2-1, with 12 nucleotides matching TRBD2. This CDR3 comprises 16 residues. Germline V gene data show CDR1 as SNHLY and CDR2 as FYNNEI. Unmatched junction bases numbered 11, after V lost 9 bases and J lost 5 bases. CDR3 sequence (DNA): TGTGCCAGTCGCGAAACACTAGCGGGAGGCCACAATGAGCAGTTCTTC. Residues: CASRETLAGGHNEQFF.

This clonotype was seen many times. Here the CDR3 DNA reads TGTGCCAGCCGTGCCCGACAGGAGACTGAAGCTTTCTTT. Translating it yields CASRARQETEAFF. The V call is TRBV13, the J call TRBJ1-1, with D maybe TRBD1 (6 bases). V was clipped by 8 bases and J by 5 bases, with 15 bases between them. This CDR3 region has 13 residues. Germline-derived CDR1 and CDR2 are PRHDT and FYEKMQ (reference sequence).

V is TRBV11-2 and J is TRBJ2-1; TRBD2 agrees at 10 bases. V dropped 5 bases and J dropped 8; count of bases not matched to a gene: 3. The CDR3 runs 13 residues. CDR1 is SGHAT, CDR2 FQNNGV, per germline. DNA of the CDR3: TGTGCCAGCAGCCAAGGACTAGCGGATGAGCAGTTCTTC. Residues: CASSQGLADEQFF.

This clonotype was detected only a few times. This chain joins TRBV27 and TRBJ2-2, with TRBD2 identical over 13 bases. Trimming removed 0 bases from V and 7 bases from J; junction bases left unmatched: 2. The CDR3 is 16 amino acids. Germline V gives CDR1 MNHEY, CDR2 SMNVEV (reference sequence). The DNA of the CDR3 is TGTGCCAGCAGTTTATCGACTAGCGGGAGGATCGGGGAGCTGTTTTTT. Amino acid sequence: CASSLSTSGRIGELFF.